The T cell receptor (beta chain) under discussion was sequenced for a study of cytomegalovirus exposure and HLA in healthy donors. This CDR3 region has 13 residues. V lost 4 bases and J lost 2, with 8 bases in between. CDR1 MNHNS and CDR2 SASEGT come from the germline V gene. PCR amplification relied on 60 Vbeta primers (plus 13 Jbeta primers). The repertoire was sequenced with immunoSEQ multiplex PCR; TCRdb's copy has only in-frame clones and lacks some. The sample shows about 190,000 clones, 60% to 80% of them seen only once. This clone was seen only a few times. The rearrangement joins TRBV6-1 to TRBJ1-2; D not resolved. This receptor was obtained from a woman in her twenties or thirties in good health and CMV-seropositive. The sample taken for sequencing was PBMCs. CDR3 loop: CASSARENYGYTF. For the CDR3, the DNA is TGTGCCAGCAGTGCCCGGGAAAACTATGGCTACACCTTC.